This TCR beta chain was identified in a study of blood T cell repertoires in COVID-19. Turning to the study itself: The United States, Italy and Spain provided the acute and convalescent COVID-19 samples. Sample material is recorded as cDNA or gDNA derived from T cells, B-cell-depleted T cells, or PBMCs.

Source study methods: Amplification with reference gene primers provided the estimates of nucleated cell counts. Profiled with immunoSEQ multiplex PCR; TCRdb holds only in-frame clones, not every one. Clone size and V and J calls were adopted from that table, with D and trimming inferred from the DNA. The sample records tens of thousands of clones, around 91% being singletons. V gave up 8 bases and J gave up 5 bases; unmatched junction bases: 3. This CDR3 has 13 amino acids. Germline CDR1 is MNHEY and CDR2 is SVGAGI. The chain links TRBV6-5 to TRBJ2-7, with 13 positions matching TRBD2. The sequencing sample was made of peripheral blood. The sequence derives from a human donor in a cohort sampled during active COVID-19. CDR3 residues: CASCGLAGDEQYF. Here the CDR3 DNA reads TGTGCCAGCTGCGGACTAGCGGGAGACGAGCAGTACTTC.